Shown below are 24 T cell receptor beta chains from a single sample sequenced in a study of blood T cell repertoires in COVID-19. Using immunoSEQ multiplex PCR, the repertoire was profiled, and TCRdb retains in-frame clones only, with some absent. The repertoire includes approximately 260,000 clones, about 89% of them detected once, and approximately 2% sits in the top ten. Sample: PBMCs or T cells enriched from blood (not recorded which). The origin of the receptors is a woman aged 18-29 years who had recovered from COVID-19.

This clone was observed a handful of times. This sequence joins TRBV28 and TRBJ2-3; D not certain. Germline CDR1 is MDHEN and CDR2 is SYDVKM. Trimming removed 3 bases from V and 0 bases from J, with 4 bases in between. CDR3 length equals 13 residues. The CDR3 sequence is CASSFGSTDTQYF. The DNA for the CDR3 is TGTGCCAGCAGTTTTGGCAGCACAGATACGCAGTATTTT.

The J gene is TRBJ2-7, the V gene TRBV11-2, with D perhaps TRBD1 (5 bases). V lost 1 base and J lost 4, with 20 bases in between. The CDR3 has 17 residues. CDR1 is SGHAT, CDR2 FQNNGV, per germline. Here the CDR3 DNA reads TGTGCCAGCAGCTTAGCGTTCGGAAGGGGCGGTCTGTACGAGCAGTACTTC. Its translation is CASSLAFGRGGLYEQYF.

CDR3 region: CASSLGQGREQYF. The CDR3, as DNA: TGTGCCAGCAGCTTGGGACAGGGCCGCGAGCAGTACTTC. The chain recombines TRBV5-4 with TRBJ2-7; 7 nucleotides line up with TRBD1. The CDR3 is 13 residues long. After removal of 0 bases from V and 6 bases from J, the junction contained 3 bases not matched to a gene. Germline lookup yields CDR1 SGHNT and CDR2 YYREEE (reference sequence).

This sequence joins TRBV5-6 and TRBJ2-2; TRBD2 agrees at 13 bases. Germline CDR1 SGHDT, CDR2 YYEEEE. This CDR3 is built from 17 residues. V shed 4 bases, J shed 3 bases, and the junction held 6 bases outside the gene matches. The CDR3 sequence: CASSLGLAGRDTGELFF. The CDR3 DNA reads as TGTGCCAGCAGCCTGGGACTAGCGGGAAGGGACACCGGGGAGCTGTTTTTT. Filled out from reference TRBV5-6 and TRBJ2-2, the complete variable domain reads DAGVTQSPTHLIKTRGQQVTLRCSPKSGHDTVSWYQQALGQGPQFIFQYYEEEERQRGNFPDRFSGHQFPNYSSELNVNALLLGDSALYLCASSLGLAGRDTGELFFGEGSRLTVL.

This chain joins TRBV19 and TRBJ1-1; D possibly corresponds to TRBD1 (6 bases). CDR1 is LNHDA and CDR2 is SQIVND in the germline V gene (reference sequence). This CDR3 has 14 residues. V lost 4 bases to trimming and J lost 3 bases, with 12 bases between them. This chain's CDR3 is CASSTQGTYTEAFF. The DNA for the CDR3 is TGTGCCAGTAGTACACAGGGAACGTACACTGAAGCTTTCTTT.

The chain has TRBV7-2 and TRBJ2-1; D is ambiguous. This CDR3 has 13 residues. V was shortened by 4 bases and J by 5 bases, with 9 bases between the two germline ends. The germline V gene has CDR1 SGHTA and CDR2 FQGNSA. CDR3 in amino acids: CASSSIIDNEQFF. The DNA of the CDR3 is TGTGCCAGCAGCTCCATCATAGACAATGAGCAGTTCTTC.

V is TRBV28 and J is TRBJ1-2; the D is unclear. V dropped 3 bases and J dropped 3 bases, with 8 bases sitting between them. In germline, CDR1 is MDHEN, CDR2 SYDVKM. The CDR3 spans 13 residues. CDR3 coding DNA: TGTGCCAGCAGTTTCTACAGAGACTATGGCTACACCTTC. It specifies CASSFYRDYGYTF.

V and J are TRBV19 and TRBJ2-7, with D tentatively TRBD1 (6 bases). CDR3 size: 13 residues. Trimming took off 3 bases at V and 3 bases at J, with 9 bases between the two ends. CDR1 and CDR2 from the germline V gene are LNHDA and SQIVND (reference sequence). In DNA, the CDR3 is TGTGCCAGTAGTATGGACAGAGACTACGAGCAGTACTTC. It specifies CASSMDRDYEQYF.

This clone was picked up a small number of times. This chain links TRBV11-3 with TRBJ2-7; D not certain. CDR1 is SGHNT, CDR2 YENEEA, per germline. V lost 1 base, J lost 0 bases, and 7 bases lay in between. This CDR3 has 14 amino acids. The CDR3 is CASSLVYSSYEQYF. CDR3 nucleotide sequence: TGTGCCAGCAGCTTAGTCTACTCCTCCTACGAGCAGTACTTC.

This sequence joins TRBV7-2 and TRBJ2-1; possible D gene TRBD1, 5 bases. V lost 8 bases and J 10 bases, leaving 24 bases between the germline ends. The CDR3 loop spans 15 amino acids. In germline, CDR1 is SGHTA, CDR2 FQGNSA. The CDR3, as DNA: TGTGCCAGCGACCCTCTAGGGGTTATGCCCAGGGAGCAGTTCTTC. Protein: CASDPLGVMPREQFF.

This chain uses TRBV4-3 with TRBJ1-4; D unclear. The CDR3 has 15 residues. Germline-derived CDR1 and CDR2 are LGHNA and YSLEER. Trimming removed 1 base at V and 8 bases at J, with 14 bases between. CDR3 nucleotide sequence: TGCGCCAGCAGCCAAGCTCTCCGGTCCGAAGAAAAACTGTTTTTT. Translation gives CASSQALRSEEKLFF.

This rearrangement joins TRBV2 to TRBJ2-1; TRBD2 agrees at 12 bases. This CDR3 has 14 residues. Germline V lookup: CDR1 SNHLY, CDR2 FYNNEI. Trimming at V came to 4 bases and at J to 6 bases, leaving 1 base not matched to a gene. In DNA, the CDR3 is TGTGCCAGCAGTGGACTAGCGGGAGTCAATGAGCAGTTCTTC. It codes for CASSGLAGVNEQFF.

The chain joins TRBV7-9 to TRBJ1-4; the match to TRBD1 covers 7 bases. The CDR3 is made up of 14 amino acids. The germline gives CDR1 SEHNR, CDR2 FQNEAQ (reference sequence). Germline trimming cut 0 bases from V and 7 bases from J; bases unmatched to any gene: 2. The CDR3 here is CASSLAGGGEKLFF. The CDR3, as DNA: TGTGCCAGCAGCTTAGCAGGGGGCGGTGAAAAACTGTTTTTT.

The rearrangement uses TRBV4-2 and TRBJ2-1, with 7 bases lining up with TRBD2. This CDR3 is built from 14 residues. V shed 0 bases and J 10 bases; nucleotides not matched to a gene: 6. In germline, CDR1 is LGHNA, CDR2 YNFKEQ. CDR3 sequence: CASSQDRRGNEQFF. DNA for the CDR3: TGTGCCAGCAGCCAAGATAGGCGGGGGAACGAGCAGTTCTTC.

The chain uses TRBV2 and TRBJ1-2; 8 nucleotides match TRBD1. Germline lookup yields CDR1 SNHLY and CDR2 FYNNEI. The CDR3 spans 14 residues. V dropped 4 bases and J dropped 5; count of bases not matched to a gene: 6. The CDR3 DNA is TGTGCCAGCAGTGCAATGGACAGGGCTTATGGCTACACCTTC. Its protein product is CASSAMDRAYGYTF.

The chain carries TRBV5-4 and TRBJ2-7; D is uncertain. Trimming removed 0 bases from V and 6 bases from J, with 7 bases in between. The CDR3 is 12 amino acids. CDR1 and CDR2 (germline): SGHNT, YYREEE (reference sequence). The CDR3 sequence is CASSLDISEQYF. In nucleotides, the CDR3 is TGTGCCAGCAGCTTGGACATTTCCGAGCAGTACTTC.

This chain uses TRBV18 with TRBJ1-1; unclear D gene. V was pared by 5 bases and J by 2 bases, with 6 bases between. There are 12 residues in the CDR3. Per germline, CDR1 KGHSH and CDR2 LQKENI. This chain's CDR3 is CASSTQNTEAFF. Written as DNA, the CDR3 is TGTGCCAGCTCAACTCAAAACACTGAAGCTTTCTTT.

This rearrangement joins TRBV29-1 to TRBJ2-5; a weak D match, TRBD2 (5 bases). Trimming left V 5 bases short and J 2 bases short, with 12 bases between. Looked up from germline, CDR1 is SQVTM and CDR2 is ANQGSEA. The CDR3 sequence is 13 residues long. The chain's CDR3 is CSVSRDLQETQYF. In DNA, the CDR3 is TGCAGCGTTTCGAGGGATCTTCAAGAGACCCAGTACTTC.

This clone showed up just once. This rearrangement joins TRBV7-9 to TRBJ1-1, with 7 bases matching TRBD1. The CDR3 loop spans 13 amino acids. Germline CDR1 reads SEHNR; CDR2 reads FQNEAQ (reference sequence). The V and J ends lost 5 bases and 6 bases, in that order; junction bases with no gene match: 6. CDR3 in DNA: TGTGCCAGCAGCATAGACAGGGTCCCTGAAGCTTTCTTT. It specifies CASSIDRVPEAFF.

With regard to this clone: Its ends do not fully match the called genes, so a read error is possible. The gene calls are TRBV6-5 and TRBJ2-5; the match to TRBD1 covers 11 bases. This CDR3 comprises 14 residues. Germline CDR1 reads MNHEY; CDR2 reads SVGAGI. The CDR3 DNA reads as TGTGCCAGCAGAGGGACAGGGGGGAGCGGAGGGCCCCACTTC. It specifies CASRGTGGSGGPHF.

This chain uses TRBV25-1 with TRBJ1-5; D is unresolved. This CDR3 has 15 amino acids. V lost 3 bases and J 2 bases, leaving 11 bases between the germline ends. In germline, CDR1 is MGHDK, CDR2 SYGVNS. The CDR3 bases are TGTGCCAGCAGTGATGGCGGGTCGGGCAATCAGCCCCAGCATTTT. It encodes CASSDGGSGNQPQHF. Complete variable domain (other parts from reference TRBV25-1 and TRBJ1-5): EADIYQTPRYLVIGTGKKITLECSQTMGHDKMYWYQQDPGMELHLIHYSYGVNSTEKGDLSSESTVSRIRTEHFPLTLESARPSHTSQYLCASSDGGSGNQPQHFGDGTRLSIL.

The chain couples TRBV12-3 or TRBV12-4 to TRBJ1-5, with D tentatively TRBD1 (5 bases). The CDR3 consists of 13 residues. Trimming took 8 bases from V and 0 from J, leaving 8 bases between them. In DNA, the CDR3 is TGTGCCAGCTCGACAGTTAGCAATCAGCCCCAGCATTTT. Its protein product is CASSTVSNQPQHF.

This chain joins TRBV3-1 (or the pseudogene TRBV3-2) and TRBJ2-7; TRBD1 matches at 8 bases. The CDR3 length is 12 residues. V lost 5 bases to trimming and J lost 10 bases; unmatched junction nucleotides: 7. Germline V gene data show CDR1 as LGHDT and CDR2 as YNNKEL (reference sequence). CDR3 bases: TGTGCCAGCAGCTCGCCGACAGGGGCCCAGTACTTC. Protein sequence: CASSSPTGAQYF.

This clone has just one count. V is TRBV28 and J is TRBJ2-1, with 10 bases fitting TRBD1. CDR1 is MDHEN and CDR2 is SYDVKM in the germline V gene. Trimming removed 8 bases from V and 9 bases from J; junction bases left unmatched: 10. This CDR3 is 14 amino acids long. DNA of the CDR3: TGTGCCAGCTCCTCCGGACAGGGGGGATTTGAGCAGTTCTTC. It encodes CASSSGQGGFEQFF.